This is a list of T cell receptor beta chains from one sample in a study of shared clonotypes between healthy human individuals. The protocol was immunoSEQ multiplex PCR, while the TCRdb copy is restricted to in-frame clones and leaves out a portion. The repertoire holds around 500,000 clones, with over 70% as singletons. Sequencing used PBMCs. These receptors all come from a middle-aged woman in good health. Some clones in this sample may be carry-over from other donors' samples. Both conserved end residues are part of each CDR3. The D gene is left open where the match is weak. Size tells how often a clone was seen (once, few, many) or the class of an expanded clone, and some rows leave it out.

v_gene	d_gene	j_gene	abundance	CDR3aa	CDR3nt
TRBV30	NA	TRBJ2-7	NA	CAWSVRAQTREQYF	TGTGCCTGGAGTGTACGGGCACAGACCAGGGAGCAGTACTTC
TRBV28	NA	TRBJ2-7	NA	CASSLISDSGRYEQYF	TGTGCCAGCAGTTTGATTTCGGACAGCGGGCGGTACGAGCAGTACTTC
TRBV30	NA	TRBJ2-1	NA	CAWSFPGVADQFF	TGTGCCTGGAGTTTCCCCGGGGTAGCGGATCAGTTCTTC
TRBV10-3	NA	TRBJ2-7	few	CAISDQEGRYEQYF	TGTGCCATCAGTGACCAGGAGGGCCGTTACGAGCAGTACTTC
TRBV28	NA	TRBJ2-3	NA	CAIARGGPDTQYF	TGTGCCATCGCGAGGGGGGGCCCAGATACGCAGTATTTT
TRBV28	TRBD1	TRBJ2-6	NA	CASRQQGAPGANVLTF	TGTGCCAGCAGACAACAGGGGGCGCCTGGGGCCAACGTCCTGACTTTC
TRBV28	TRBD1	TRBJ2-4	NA	CASSPYPGQGTKNIQYF	TGTGCCAGCAGTCCCTATCCGGGACAGGGGACCAAAAACATTCAGTACTTC
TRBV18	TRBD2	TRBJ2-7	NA	CASSPSREGYEQYF	TGTGCCAGCTCACCATCGCGGGAGGGATACGAGCAGTACTTC
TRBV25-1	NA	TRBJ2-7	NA	CASSELGDTYEEQYF	TGTGCCAGCAGTGAATTAGGGGATACTTACGAGGAGCAGTACTTC
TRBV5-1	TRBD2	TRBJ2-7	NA	CASTTGLAGSYEQYF	TGCGCCAGCACCACCGGACTAGCGGGGTCCTACGAGCAGTACTTC
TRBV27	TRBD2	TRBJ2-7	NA	CASSLSALTSGAYEQYF	TGTGCCAGCAGTTTATCCGCGCTGACTAGCGGAGCCTACGAGCAGTACTTC
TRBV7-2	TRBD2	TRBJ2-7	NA	CASSPMGVSGRSPYEQYF	TGTGCCAGCAGCCCCATGGGGGTTAGCGGGAGGAGCCCCTACGAGCAGTACTTC
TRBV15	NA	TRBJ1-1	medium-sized	CAMSFTENTEAFF	TGTGCCATGTCTTTTACGGAGAACACTGAAGCTTTCTTT
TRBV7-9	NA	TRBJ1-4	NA	CASQGQPNEKLFF	TGTGCCAGCCAGGGTCAGCCTAATGAAAAACTGTTTTTT
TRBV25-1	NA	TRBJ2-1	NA	CASSLGEYNEQFF	TGTGCCAGCAGTTTGGGAGAATACAATGAGCAGTTCTTC
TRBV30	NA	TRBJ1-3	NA	CAWTLRGTIYF	TGTGCCTGGACCCTCCGGGGCACCATATATTTT
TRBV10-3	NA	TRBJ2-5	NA	CAISRGTAPGETQYF	TGTGCCATCAGTAGAGGGACCGCACCGGGAGAGACCCAGTACTTC
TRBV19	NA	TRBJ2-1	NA	CASSIGQANEQFF	TGTGCCAGTAGTATTGGGCAGGCCAATGAGCAGTTCTTC
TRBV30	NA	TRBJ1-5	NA	CAWGGPLIGPQHF	TGTGCCTGGGGGGGTCCGCTGATAGGGCCCCAGCATTTT
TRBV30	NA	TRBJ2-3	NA	CASTSGASTDTQYF	TGTGCCAGTACTTCAGGGGCGAGCACAGATACGCAGTATTTT
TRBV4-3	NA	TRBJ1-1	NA	CASSQEWDATEAFF	TGCGCCAGCAGCCAAGAGTGGGACGCCACTGAAGCTTTCTTT
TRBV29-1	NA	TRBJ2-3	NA	CSVELTGVYGRLGTDTQYF	TGCAGCGTTGAACTGACAGGGGTTTACGGGAGGCTCGGCACAGATACGCAGTATTTT
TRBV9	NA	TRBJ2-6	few	CASSPGAGTGAGANVLTF	TGTGCCAGCAGCCCCGGTGCAGGGACCGGAGCTGGGGCCAACGTCCTGACTTTC
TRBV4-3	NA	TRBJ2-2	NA	CAISQVNPGRANTGELFF	TGCGCCATCAGCCAAGTCAATCCGGGACGGGCGAACACTGGGGAGCTGTTTTTT
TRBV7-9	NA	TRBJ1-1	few	CASSSAGTEAFF	TGTGCCAGCAGCTCGGCTGGGACTGAAGCTTTCTTT
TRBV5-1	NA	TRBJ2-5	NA	CASSPGGGQGTQYF	TGCGCCAGCAGCCCGGGCGGGGGCCAAGGGACCCAGTACTTC
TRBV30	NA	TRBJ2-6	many	CAWSKLWGPGANVLTF	TGTGCCTGGAGTAAATTATGGGGGCCTGGGGCCAACGTCCTGACTTTC
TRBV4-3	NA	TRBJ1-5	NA	CASSQDSAQNRPQHF	TGCGCCAGCAGCCAAGATAGTGCGCAGAATCGGCCCCAGCATTTT
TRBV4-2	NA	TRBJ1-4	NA	CASSQLLGLVEKLFF	TGTGCCAGCAGCCAATTGTTGGGGTTGGTTGAAAAACTGTTTTTT
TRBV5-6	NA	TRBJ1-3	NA	CASSLPWGGNTIYF	TGTGCCAGCAGCTTGCCCTGGGGCGGAAACACCATATATTTT
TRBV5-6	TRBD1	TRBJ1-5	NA	CASSSWTGSQPQHF	TGTGCCAGCAGCTCCTGGACAGGGTCCCAGCCCCAGCATTTT
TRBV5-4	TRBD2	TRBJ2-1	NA	CASSLELAGREQFF	TGTGCCAGCAGCTTAGAACTAGCGGGCAGGGAGCAGTTCTTC
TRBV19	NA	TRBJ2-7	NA	CASSSRVTYEQYF	TGTGCCAGTAGTTCCCGGGTCACCTACGAGCAGTACTTC
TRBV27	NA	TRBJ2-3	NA	CASLSGRDTDTQYF	TGTGCCAGCCTAAGTGGAAGGGACACAGATACGCAGTATTTT
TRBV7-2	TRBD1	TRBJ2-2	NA	CASSAKQGAVGELFF	TGTGCCAGCAGCGCCAAACAGGGGGCGGTCGGGGAGCTGTTTTTT
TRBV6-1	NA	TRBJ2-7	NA	CASSEIRGFYEQYF	TGTGCCAGCAGTGAAATACGCGGCTTCTACGAGCAGTACTTC
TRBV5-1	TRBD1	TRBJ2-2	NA	CASSRGQGIGTGELFF	TGCGCCAGCAGCCGGGGACAGGGGATTGGAACCGGGGAGCTGTTTTTT
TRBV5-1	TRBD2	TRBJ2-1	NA	CASSLSLAGGYNEQFF	TGCGCCAGCAGCTTGAGCCTAGCGGGAGGCTACAATGAGCAGTTCTTC
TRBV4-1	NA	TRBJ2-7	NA	CASSPRRGILGPYEQYF	TGCGCCAGCAGCCCTAGAAGAGGTATTTTAGGCCCATACGAGCAGTACTTC
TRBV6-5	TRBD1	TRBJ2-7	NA	CASSRTGPTYEQYF	TGTGCCAGCAGTAGGACAGGGCCAACCTACGAGCAGTACTTC
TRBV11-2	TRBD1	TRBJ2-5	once	CASSPTGAETQYF	TGTGCCAGCAGCCCCACAGGGGCGGAGACCCAGTACTTC
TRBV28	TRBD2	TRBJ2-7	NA	CASSTTSGRYEQYF	TGTGCCAGCAGTACGACTAGCGGGAGGTACGAGCAGTACTTC
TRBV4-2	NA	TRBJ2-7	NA	CASSQVSTDSPFREQYF	TGTGCCAGCAGCCAAGTTAGTACTGACTCGCCGTTTCGGGAGCAGTACTTC
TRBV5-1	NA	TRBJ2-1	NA	CASSQRHSPSYNEQFF	TGCGCCAGCAGCCAACGACACTCCCCATCCTACAATGAGCAGTTCTTC
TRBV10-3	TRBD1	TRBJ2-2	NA	CAIKGTGDGSGELFF	TGTGCCATCAAAGGTACAGGGGATGGCTCCGGGGAGCTGTTTTTT
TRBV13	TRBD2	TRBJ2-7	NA	CASSLGVASGRAGAYEQYF	TGTGCCAGCAGCCTAGGGGTCGCTAGCGGGAGGGCCGGGGCCTACGAGCAGTACTTC
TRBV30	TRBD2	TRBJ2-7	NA	CAGSGLAGSLASEQYF	TGTGCCGGCTCGGGACTAGCGGGAAGCTTAGCAAGCGAGCAGTACTTC
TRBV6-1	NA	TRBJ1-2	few	CASNLAPGTFYGYTF	TGTGCCAGCAACCTCGCCCCGGGGACCTTCTATGGCTACACCTTC
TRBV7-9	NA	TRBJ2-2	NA	CASRLPWGLQVTNTGELFF	TGTGCCAGCAGACTTCCCTGGGGGCTGCAGGTGACAAACACCGGGGAGCTGTTTTTT
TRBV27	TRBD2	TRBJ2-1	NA	CASSTRLAGGTYNEQFF	TGTGCCAGCAGTACTCGACTAGCGGGAGGAACCTACAATGAGCAGTTCTTC
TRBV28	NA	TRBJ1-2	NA	CASNFGGRGYTF	TGTGCCAGCAACTTCGGTGGGAGAGGCTACACCTTC
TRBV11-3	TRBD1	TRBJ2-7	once	CASSRQGARYEQYF	TGTGCCAGCAGTCGACAGGGTGCTCGTTACGAGCAGTACTTC
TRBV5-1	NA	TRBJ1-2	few	CASSTTDYGYTF	TGCGCCAGCAGCACCACGGACTATGGCTACACCTTC
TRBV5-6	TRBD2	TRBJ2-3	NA	CASSLGGVLAASTDTQYF	TGTGCCAGCAGCTTGGGGGGCGTGCTAGCGGCTAGCACAGATACGCAGTATTTT
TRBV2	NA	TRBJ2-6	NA	CASSDQGSGANVLTF	TGTGCCAGCAGTGATCAGGGCTCTGGGGCCAACGTCCTGACTTTC
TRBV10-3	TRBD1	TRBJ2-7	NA	CAISEPKLGQGTYEQYF	TGTGCCATCAGTGAGCCAAAACTGGGACAGGGGACCTACGAGCAGTACTTC
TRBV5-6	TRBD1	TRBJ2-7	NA	CASTRRQGRSYEQYF	TGTGCCAGCACCCGAAGACAGGGGAGGTCCTACGAGCAGTACTTC
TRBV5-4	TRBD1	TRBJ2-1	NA	CASSSGTGGYNEQFF	TGTGCCAGCAGCTCGGGGACAGGGGGCTACAATGAGCAGTTCTTC
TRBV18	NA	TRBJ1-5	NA	CASSPIPGVDQPQHF	TGTGCCAGCTCACCAATCCCAGGGGTGGATCAGCCCCAGCATTTT